A selection of T cell receptor beta chains follows, all from one sample in a study of shared clonotypes between healthy human individuals. Using immunoSEQ multiplex PCR, the repertoire was profiled, and TCRdb retains in-frame clones only, with some absent. The table includes over 800,000 clones, 85% to 95% detected once. The specimen sequenced was naive CD8+ T cells sorted from blood. Receptor source: a man in his thirties or forties in good health. The conserved cysteine and the conserved F or W are not part of the CDR3 here.

J	V	CDR3
TRBJ1-5	TRBV5-4	ASSIQGGNQPQH
TRBJ2-7	TRBV10-2	ASSPFLHEQY
TRBJ2-5	TRBV7-6	ASRRESQETQY
TRBJ1-1	TRBV15	ATSRRGVSGTNTEAF
TRBJ2-1	TRBV6-6	ASSTGLAANEQF
TRBJ2-1	TRBV15	ATSRDRGLTNEQF
TRBJ2-7	TRBV4-1	ASSQEGLVGGEY
TRBJ2-7	TRBV7-9	ASSLVGFYEQY
TRBJ1-2	TRBV13	ASSLVGFESGYT
TRBJ2-7	TRBV19	ASSITPSGRFNEQY
TRBJ1-2	TRBV19	ASSSMPAGDHGYT
TRBJ1-1	TRBV9	ASSDEGSRTEAF
TRBJ2-1	TRBV14	ASSHGTAQQF
TRBJ2-7	TRBV30	AWSVGTGNYEQY
TRBJ1-1	TRBV5-4	ASSSYSELNTEAF
TRBJ2-7	TRBV27	ASSWTGEKWSSYEQY
TRBJ2-2	TRBV13	ASRTSAGELF
TRBJ2-5	TRBV6-1	ASSRDRLEETQY
TRBJ2-1	TRBV13	ASSLRSYGSYNEQF
TRBJ2-7	TRBV4-1	ASSQDRGGYEQY
TRBJ2-7	TRBV7-6	ASSPAGETYEQY
TRBJ2-3	TRBV7-9	ASSLAQRKLTDTQY
TRBJ1-5	TRBV28	ASSLHDGSNQPQH
TRBJ2-1	TRBV6-6	ASSYSRESYNEQF
TRBJ1-2	TRBV2	ASRQPGDGYT
TRBJ1-2	TRBV11-2	ASSFGNYGYT
TRBJ1-5	TRBV7-9	ASSLDSARQPQH
TRBJ1-5	TRBV25-1	ASSESGPGVTQPQH
TRBJ2-1	TRBV14	ASSFLAGGRNEQF
TRBJ1-2	TRBV14	ASSQGPTRYGYT
TRBJ2-2	TRBV29-1	SVEDTGELF
TRBJ2-5	TRBV5-1	ASSWEAGVFQETQY
TRBJ2-3	TRBV29-1	SVRTEGGLAGHKQDTQY
TRBJ2-3	TRBV27	ASSPHGDTQY
TRBJ2-1	TRBV12-1	ASSSYLTTELPLSSYNEQF
TRBJ1-1	TRBV19	ASSSAGRLNTEAF
TRBJ2-7	TRBV27	ASSSGYEQY
TRBJ1-2	TRBV9	ASTPERQGTFYGYT
TRBJ2-1	TRBV27	ASSGALSSYNEQF
TRBJ2-7	TRBV2	ASSEAPGSSYEQY